This passage covers 9 T cell receptor beta chains from one sample sequenced in a study of T-cell memory formation after mild COVID-19. Each CDR3 protein gets one entry after TCRdb re-called the 5' RACE reads with MiXCR. The table lists roughly 410,000 distinct CDR3 sequences, 20% to 25% of them singletons. The specimen sequenced was PBMCs or a T cell subset sorted from them (not recorded which). The receptors were sampled from an adult woman who had mild COVID-19 (a few samples of this study predate the infection). Cell type and time point are not known.

Only a few counts were recorded for this clonotype. The chain joins TRBV7-6 to TRBJ2-1, with 7 bases matching TRBD2. The V gene's germline CDR1 is SGHVS and CDR2 FNYEAQ. The junction had 18 bases not matched to a gene; V was cut back by 4 bases and J by 12 bases. The CDR3 is 16 amino acids. The CDR3 DNA is TGTGCCAGCAGCTCGTCTAGCGCTAGGGAGGGTGAGGGGCAGTTCTTC. This sequence encodes CASSSSSAREGEGQFF.

The chain joins TRBV4-1 to TRBJ2-5, with TRBD2 matching over 9 bases. This CDR3 contains 16 residues. CDR1 is MGHRA and CDR2 is YSYEKL in the germline V gene. After removal of 0 bases from V and 2 bases from J, the junction contained 4 bases not matched to a gene. The CDR3 DNA sequence: TGCGCCAGCAGCCAAGATCGGCTAGCGGGGCAAGAGACCCAGTACTTC. Protein product: CASSQDRLAGQETQYF.

CDR3 protein: CASSYARDRGNYEQYF. The CDR3 DNA reads TGTGCCAGCAGTTACGCCCGGGACAGGGGAAACTACGAGCAGTACTTC. The V call is TRBV6-2 or TRBV6-3, the J call TRBJ2-7, with TRBD1 identical over 10 bases. CDR3 size: 16 residues. CDR1 is MNHEY, CDR2 SVGEGT, per germline. V shed 2 bases and J 3 bases; nucleotides not matched to a gene: 7.

The chain recombines TRBV29-1 with TRBJ2-7; 10 bases match TRBD2. Losses at the gene ends were 7 bases for V and 3 bases for J; bases not matched to a gene: 3. This CDR3 contains 12 residues. Germline CDR1 reads SQVTM; CDR2 reads ANQGSEA. DNA of the CDR3: TGCAGCGGGGGACTAGCGATCTACGAGCAGTACTTC. Translated: CSGGLAIYEQYF.

The chain joins TRBV7-9 to TRBJ1-1; tentatively, D is TRBD1 (5 bases). V gave up 7 bases and J gave up 7 bases, with 22 bases separating them. Per germline, CDR1 SEHNR and CDR2 FQNEAQ (reference sequence). There are 15 residues in the CDR3. The CDR3 nucleotides read TGTGCCAGCACCCCCCGGATACAAGACAGAGTTGAAGCTTTCTTT. Its protein product is CASTPRIQDRVEAFF.

The chain combines TRBV11-1 with TRBJ2-3; maybe TRBD1 (5 bases). The V and J ends lost 4 bases and 2 bases respectively, with 10 bases between them. The CDR3 covers 14 residues. Per the germline V gene, CDR1 is SGHAT and CDR2 is FQDESV (reference sequence). The DNA for the CDR3 is TGTGCCAGCAGCTACGGACAATTCACAGATACGCAGTATTTT. It is translated as CASSYGQFTDTQYF.

The chain joins TRBV25-1 to TRBJ2-5, with D maybe TRBD1 (6 bases). V lost 4 bases and J 2 bases, leaving 14 bases between the germline ends. This CDR3 contains 15 residues. The germline V gene encodes CDR1 MGHDK and CDR2 SYGVNS. The CDR3, as DNA: TGTGCCAGCAGTGCGAAGACAGGTTTACAAGAGACCCAGTACTTC. Amino acids: CASSAKTGLQETQYF.

The V call is TRBV19, the J call TRBJ2-1; D might be TRBD1 or TRBD2, each matching 5 bases. This CDR3 contains 14 residues. Trimming took 6 bases from V and 4 from J, leaving 13 bases between them. Germline loops: CDR1 LNHDA, CDR2 SQIVND (reference sequence). CDR3 amino acids: CASRWQGAYNEQFF. CDR3 nucleotides: TGTGCCAGTAGGTGGCAGGGAGCATACAATGAGCAGTTCTTC.

The V call is TRBV5-1, the J call TRBJ2-3; D tentatively fits TRBD1 or TRBD2 (5 bases each). Germline loops: CDR1 SGHRS, CDR2 YFSETQ. The CDR3 consists of 17 residues. The V gene lost 0 bases and the J gene lost 3 bases, with 17 bases spanning the gap. The CDR3 nucleotides are TGCGCCAGCAGCTTGGAGGGTGTGGGGACGAGGACAGATACGCAGTATTTT. This sequence encodes CASSLEGVGTRTDTQYF.